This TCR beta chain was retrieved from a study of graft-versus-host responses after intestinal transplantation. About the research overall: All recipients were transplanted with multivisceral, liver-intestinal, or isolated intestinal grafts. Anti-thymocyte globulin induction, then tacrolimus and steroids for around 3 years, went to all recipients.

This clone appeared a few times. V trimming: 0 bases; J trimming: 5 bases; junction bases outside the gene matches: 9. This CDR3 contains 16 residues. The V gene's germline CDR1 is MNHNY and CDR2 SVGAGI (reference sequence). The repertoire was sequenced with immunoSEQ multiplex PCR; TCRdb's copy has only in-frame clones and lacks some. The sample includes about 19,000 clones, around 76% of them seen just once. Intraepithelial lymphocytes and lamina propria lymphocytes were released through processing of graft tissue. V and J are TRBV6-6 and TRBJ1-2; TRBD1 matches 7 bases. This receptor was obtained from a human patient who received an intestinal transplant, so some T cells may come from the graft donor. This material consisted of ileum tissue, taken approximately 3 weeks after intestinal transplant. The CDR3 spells CASSYSRGGRDYGYTF. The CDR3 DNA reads TGTGCCAGCAGTTACTCGAGAGGGGGCAGAGATTATGGCTACACCTTC.